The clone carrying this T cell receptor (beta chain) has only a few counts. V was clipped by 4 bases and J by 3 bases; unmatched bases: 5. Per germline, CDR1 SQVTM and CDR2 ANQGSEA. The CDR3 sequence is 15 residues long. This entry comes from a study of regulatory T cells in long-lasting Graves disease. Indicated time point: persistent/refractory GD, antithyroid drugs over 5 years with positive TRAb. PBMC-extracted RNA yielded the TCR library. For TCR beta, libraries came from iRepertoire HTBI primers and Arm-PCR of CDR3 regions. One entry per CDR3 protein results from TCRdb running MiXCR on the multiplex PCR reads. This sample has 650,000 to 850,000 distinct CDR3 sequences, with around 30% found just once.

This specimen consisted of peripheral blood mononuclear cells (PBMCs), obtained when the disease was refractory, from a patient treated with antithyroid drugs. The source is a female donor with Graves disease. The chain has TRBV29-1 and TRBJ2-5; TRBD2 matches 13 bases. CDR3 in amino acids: CSVAGGTSGKETQYF. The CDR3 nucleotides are TGCAGCGTTGCGGGTGGGACTAGCGGGAAAGAGACCCAGTACTTC.